This TCR beta chain derives from a study of cytomegalovirus exposure and HLA in healthy donors. Study observations and caveats: In a later analysis, TCR beta V- and J-gene trimming showed a link to a missense DCLRE1C variant. Under in vitro conditions, three CMV-associated chains were confirmed as specific for CMV antigens. Diagnosis of cytomegalovirus status made by the classifier reportedly showed high specificity and sensitivity.

About this clone itself: Antigen unknown. Different DNA sequences within this sample yield the same CDR3.

PCR amplification relied on 60 Vbeta primers (plus 13 Jbeta primers). TCRdb keeps only in-frame clones here, not all; method: immunoSEQ multiplex PCR. The sample has some 99,000 clones, around 81% seen once. There are 13 residues in the CDR3. CDR1 and CDR2 (germline): SGDLS, YYNGEE. V was pared by 0 bases and J by 4 bases, with 5 bases between. Sequenced sample: PBMCs. This TCR came from a woman aged 30 to 39 in good health and CMV-seronegative. The chain joins TRBV9 to TRBJ1-3, with D perhaps TRBD1 (5 bases). The CDR3, as DNA: TGTGCCAGCAGCGTAGGGGGCGGAAACACCATATATTTT. This gives the protein CASSVGGGNTIYF. Complete variable domain (other parts from reference TRBV9 and TRBJ1-3): DSGVTQTPKHLITATGQRVTLRCSPRSGDLSVYWYQQSLDQGLQFLIQYYNGEERAKGNILERFSAQQFPDLHSELNLSSLELGDSALYFCASSVGGGNTIYFGEGSWLTVV.